The 26 T cell receptor beta chains presented below share a single source sample, sequenced in a study of cytomegalovirus exposure and HLA in healthy donors (dated by TCRdb to about 2017). Libraries were prepared through the immunoSEQ multiplex PCR assay. For the multiplex PCR, a mixture combining 60 forward primers for TCR Vbeta segments and 13 reverse primers for TCR Jbeta segments was used. TCRdb provides this immuneACCESS table in a form limited to in-frame rearrangements. Some clones are lacking; in checked studies, under half of them reflect an unresolved V gene, and why the rest are absent is not known. The sample yields 95,000 to 100,000 clones; about 72% were counted once. The ten largest clones add up to around 19% of the sample. The sample comprised PBMCs. These receptors were obtained from a woman aged 60 to 75 in good health and CMV-seropositive.

The table lists this clone with a few counts. V is TRBV5-4 and J is TRBJ2-3, with D unclear. Germline CDR1 SGHNT, CDR2 YYREEE (reference sequence). Trimming pared 4 bases from V and 2 bases from J, leaving 8 bases between. CDR3 length: 13 amino acids. The CDR3 loop is CASSGGATDTQYF. CDR3 nucleotides: TGTGCCAGCAGCGGCGGCGCCACAGATACGCAGTATTTT.

This sequence joins TRBV14 and TRBJ2-7, with 8 nucleotides matching TRBD2. This CDR3 is 15 amino acids long. Losses at the gene ends were 4 bases for V and 0 bases for J; bases not matched to a gene: 5. Looked up from germline, CDR1 is SGHDN and CDR2 is FVKESK. The CDR3, as DNA: TGTGCCAGCAGCCGCGGACTAGCTAGCTCCTACGAGCAGTACTTC. This translates into CASSRGLASSYEQYF.

The chain recombines TRBV10-3 with TRBJ1-5; D is perhaps TRBD1 (6 bases). Per germline, CDR1 ENHRY and CDR2 SYGVKD. The CDR3 runs 14 residues. The germline V and J ends were trimmed by 3 bases and 2 bases, with 8 bases remaining between them. In DNA, the CDR3 is TGTGCCATCAGTGAACAGGGAGGCAATCAGCCCCAGCATTTT. Translated: CAISEQGGNQPQHF.

With respect to this clone: An end of the junction does not agree with germline; a read error may underlie this. The chain recombines TRBV10-3 with TRBJ2-7, with TRBD1 matching over 8 bases. Germline values: CDR1 ENHRY, CDR2 SYGVKD. CDR3 length: 15 residues. The CDR3 protein is CAIRGQGFDSYGQYF. The CDR3 region has the DNA TGTGCCATCAGAGGACAGGGCTTCGACTCCTACGGGCAGTACTTC.

The CDR3 loop is CASSYAGSGELFF. The CDR3 coding sequence is TGTGCTAGCTCGTACGCAGGGTCCGGGGAGCTGTTTTTT. This chain links TRBV7-7 with TRBJ2-2; possibly TRBD1 for D (5 bases). This CDR3 contains 13 residues. The germline V gene has CDR1 SSHAT and CDR2 FNYEAQ (reference sequence).

The V call is TRBV19, the J call TRBJ2-2; D is unresolved. Between the trimmed V and J ends, which lost 5 bases and 3 bases, there was a span of 10 bases. CDR1 and CDR2 from the germline V gene are LNHDA and SQIVND (reference sequence). This CDR3 has 14 residues. CDR3 in DNA: TGTGCCAGTAGTTACAGCAGAGACACCGGGGAGCTGTTTTTT. It yields the protein CASSYSRDTGELFF.

The chain uses TRBV5-6 and TRBJ2-7; tentatively, D is TRBD2 (6 bases). Germline V gives CDR1 SGHDT, CDR2 YYEEEE. The CDR3 runs 16 residues. The ends were cut back, 4 bases at V and 2 bases at J, with 19 bases in the middle. The CDR3 protein is CASSPVGRRGAYEQYF. CDR3 sequence (DNA): TGTGCCAGCAGCCCCGTTGGCAGGCGGGGCGCCTACGAGCAGTACTTC.

V gene TRBV2 combines with J gene TRBJ1-4; D gene unclear. CDR1 is SNHLY, CDR2 FYNNEI, per germline. V was pared by 6 bases and J by 8 bases, with 10 bases between. The CDR3 sequence is 12 residues long. The CDR3 nucleotides read TGTGCCAGCAGGTTTGGGAGAGAAAAACTGTTTTTT. Its translation is CASRFGREKLFF.

This rearrangement joins TRBV2 to TRBJ2-7; D remains ambiguous. The V and J ends lost 2 bases and 6 bases respectively, with 5 bases between them. The CDR3 consists of 11 residues. CDR1 and CDR2 (germline): SNHLY, FYNNEI. The CDR3 sequence is CASSELFEQYF. CDR3 coding DNA: TGTGCCAGCAGTGAACTATTCGAGCAGTACTTC.

The chain uses TRBV27 and TRBJ1-5; D might be TRBD1 (5 bases). The CDR3 extends over 15 amino acids. The germline V gene encodes CDR1 MNHEY and CDR2 SMNVEV (reference sequence). V was pared by 6 bases and J by 0 bases, with 12 bases between. The CDR3 sequence is CASRPIRGSNQPQHF. The CDR3 region has the DNA TGTGCCAGCAGGCCTATAAGGGGTAGCAATCAGCCCCAGCATTTT.

This clone was counted a few times. This chain links TRBV6-1 with TRBJ1-3; D ambiguous. Between the trimmed V and J ends, which lost 6 bases and 4 bases, there was a span of 13 bases. The CDR3 is 14 amino acids. Germline-derived CDR1 and CDR2 are MNHNS and SASEGT. As DNA, the CDR3 is TGTGCCAGCAGACCCCAGACATACGGAAACACCATATATTTT. Its protein product is CASRPQTYGNTIYF.

This chain links TRBV7-8 with TRBJ1-1; maybe TRBD1 (5 bases). V dropped 1 base and J dropped 0 bases, with 12 bases sitting between them. Germline V gene sequence: CDR1 SGHVS, CDR2 FQNEAQ. The CDR3 is made up of 16 amino acids. Written as DNA, the CDR3 is TGTGCCAGCAGCTTAGGCCGGGGGGGGATGAACACTGAAGCTTTCTTT. This codes for CASSLGRGGMNTEAFF.

The chain is built from TRBV28 and TRBJ2-3; the D gene is possibly TRBD2 (6 bases). CDR3 length equals 14 residues. V lost 7 bases, J lost 5 bases, and 16 bases lay in between. From germline, CDR1 is MDHEN and CDR2 SYDVKM. The CDR3 loop reads CASIAGTVEDTQYF. The CDR3 nucleotides read TGTGCCAGCATAGCCGGGACTGTGGAAGATACGCAGTATTTT.

This chain connects TRBV7-8 to TRBJ2-7; 8 bases map to TRBD2. CDR1 and CDR2 (germline): SGHVS, FQNEAQ. The CDR3 covers 15 residues. Unmatched junction bases numbered 3, after V lost 0 bases and J lost 2 bases. This CDR3 is CASSLAAGVTYEQYF. The CDR3 DNA reads as TGTGCCAGCAGCTTAGCAGCGGGAGTCACCTACGAGCAGTACTTC.

V gene TRBV19 combines with J gene TRBJ2-5; D is possibly TRBD1 (5 bases). V gave up 3 bases and J gave up 2 bases, with 7 bases separating them. CDR1 is LNHDA and CDR2 is SQIVND in the germline V gene (reference sequence). The CDR3 spans 13 residues. CDR3 region: CASSIAGQETQYF. CDR3 in DNA: TGTGCCAGTAGTATCGCAGGGCAAGAGACCCAGTACTTC.

V and J are TRBV2 and TRBJ1-5; 8 bases match TRBD1. V shed 5 bases and J 0 bases; nucleotides not matched to a gene: 9. From germline, CDR1 is SNHLY and CDR2 FYNNEI. This CDR3 contains 17 residues. In nucleotides, the CDR3 is TGTGCCAGCAGTTCCGGGACAGGAGTTTATAGCAATCAGCCCCAGCATTTT. It codes for CASSSGTGVYSNQPQHF.

This chain connects TRBV5-4 to TRBJ2-5, with 14 positions matching TRBD2. The assigned J gene may be wrong: the sequence end matches TRBJ2-7 better. Germline lookup yields CDR1 SGHNT and CDR2 YYREEE (reference sequence). CDR3 length: 17 amino acids. The CDR3 DNA reads as TGTGCCAGCAGCCGTAGTGGGACTAGCGGGGGTCGGTACGAGCAGTACTTC. This codes for CASSRSGTSGGRYEQYF.

The chain couples TRBV5-4 to TRBJ2-7; no clear D. V was pared by 2 bases and J by 5 bases, with 5 bases between. Germline V gives CDR1 SGHNT, CDR2 YYREEE (reference sequence). This CDR3 is built from 11 residues. CDR3 in amino acids: CASSFNNEQYF. The CDR3 DNA reads as TGTGCCAGCAGCTTTAACAACGAGCAGTACTTC.

The chain joins TRBV18 to TRBJ2-1, with a weak D call TRBD2 (6 bases). V was trimmed by 8 bases and J by 9 bases, leaving 14 bases between them. Germline V CDR1 and CDR2: KGHSH, LQKENI. The CDR3 is 12 amino acids. The CDR3 nucleotides are TGTGCCAGCCGGCTAGCGATCGGTGAGCAGTTCTTC. This sequence encodes CASRLAIGEQFF. The whole variable domain, remainder taken from reference TRBV18 and TRBJ2-1, is NAGVMQNPRHLVRRRGQEARLRCSPMKGHSHVYWYRQLPEEGLKFMVYLQKENIIDESGMPKERFSAEFPKEGPSILRIQQVVRGDSAAYFCASRLAIGEQFFGPGTRLTVL.

This chain joins TRBV7-3 and TRBJ2-1; 7 bases align to TRBD2. The CDR3 covers 14 residues. Germline CDR1 and CDR2: SGHTA and FQGTGA. V trimming: 1 base; J trimming: 5 bases; junction bases outside the gene matches: 2. The DNA for the CDR3 is TGTGCCAGCAGCTTAAGCGGGAGAAACAATGAGCAGTTCTTC. This translates into CASSLSGRNNEQFF.

The genes are TRBV14 and TRBJ2-3, with 12 bases lining up with TRBD2. V trimming: 1 base; J trimming: 8 bases; junction bases outside the gene matches: 4. CDR1 and CDR2 from the germline V gene are SGHDN and FVKESK. CDR3 size: 15 residues. The CDR3: CASSQVASGRGTQYF. The CDR3 DNA reads as TGTGCCAGCAGCCAAGTGGCTAGCGGGAGGGGTACGCAGTATTTT.

The V call is TRBV4-2, the J call TRBJ2-7; TRBD1 aligns across 7 bases. This CDR3 has 15 residues. CDR1 is LGHNA, CDR2 YNFKEQ, per germline. V lost 2 bases to trimming and J lost 3 bases; unmatched junction nucleotides: 7. CDR3 protein: CASSQSPRQGYEQYF. CDR3 sequence (DNA): TGTGCCAGCAGCCAAAGCCCTCGACAGGGCTACGAGCAGTACTTC.

This clone was seen just once. The chain uses TRBV7-9 and TRBJ2-1, with TRBD2 matching 9 bases. Looked up from germline, CDR1 is SEHNR and CDR2 is FQNEAQ (reference sequence). V shed 9 bases, J shed 5 bases, and the junction held 8 bases outside the gene matches. The CDR3 length is 14 residues. DNA for the CDR3: TGTGCCAGTAGGAGCGGGAGGAGCAACAATGAGCAGTTCTTC. It yields the protein CASRSGRSNNEQFF.

The chain couples TRBV15 to TRBJ2-2, with 8 positions matching TRBD1. J gave up 5 bases and V 7 bases, and 12 bases lay outside the gene matches. CDR3 size: 16 residues. Germline CDR1 LNHNV, CDR2 YYDKDF (reference sequence). The CDR3 bases are TGTGCCACCAAGGACGCGGAGACAGGGGTGACCGGGGAGCTGTTTTTT. Amino acids: CATKDAETGVTGELFF.

The chain joins TRBV6-5 to TRBJ1-6; TRBD1 matches 9 bases. The CDR3 is 14 amino acids. Per germline, CDR1 MNHEY and CDR2 SVGAGI. V dropped 6 bases and J dropped 9; count of bases not matched to a gene: 6. The chain's CDR3 is CASSIGTGLSPLHF. In nucleotides, the CDR3 is TGTGCCAGCAGCATCGGGACAGGGCTTTCACCCCTCCACTTT.

V and J are TRBV25-1 and TRBJ2-3; tentative D call: TRBD2 (6 bases). Deletions cut 7 bases from V and 4 bases from J, with 15 bases between. Germline CDR1 MGHDK, CDR2 SYGVNS. The CDR3 is 14 residues long. The CDR3 here is CASTQYGSADTQYF. Here the CDR3 DNA reads TGTGCCAGCACCCAGTACGGGAGTGCAGATACGCAGTATTTT. Together with reference TRBV25-1 and TRBJ2-3, the CDR3 gives the full variable domain: EADIYQTPRYLVIGTGKKITLECSQTMGHDKMYWYQQDPGMELHLIHYSYGVNSTEKGDLSSESTVSRIRTEHFPLTLESARPSHTSQYLCASTQYGSADTQYFGPGTRLTVL.